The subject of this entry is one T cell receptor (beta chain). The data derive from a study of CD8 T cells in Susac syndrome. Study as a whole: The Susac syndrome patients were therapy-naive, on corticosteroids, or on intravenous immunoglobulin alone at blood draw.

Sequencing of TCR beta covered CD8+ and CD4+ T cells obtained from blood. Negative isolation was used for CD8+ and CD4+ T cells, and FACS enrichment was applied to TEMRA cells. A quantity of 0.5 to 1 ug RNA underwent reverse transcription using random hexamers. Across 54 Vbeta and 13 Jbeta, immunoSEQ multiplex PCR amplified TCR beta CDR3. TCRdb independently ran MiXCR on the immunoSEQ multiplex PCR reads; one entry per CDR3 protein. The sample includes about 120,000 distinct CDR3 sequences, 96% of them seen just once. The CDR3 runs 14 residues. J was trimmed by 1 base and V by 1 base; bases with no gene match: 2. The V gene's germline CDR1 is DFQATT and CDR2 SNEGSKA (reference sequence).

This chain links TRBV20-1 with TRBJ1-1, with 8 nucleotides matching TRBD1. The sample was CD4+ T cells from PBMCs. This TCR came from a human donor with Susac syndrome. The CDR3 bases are TGCAGTGCTAGAGTTCAGGGGGCGAACACTGAAGCTTTCTTT. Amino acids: CSARVQGANTEAFF.